These 27 T cell receptor beta chains came from one sample sequenced in a study of blood T cell repertoires in COVID-19. Sequencing was performed with immunoSEQ multiplex PCR; in TCRdb, only in-frame clones are kept and a portion is missing. Of roughly 300,000 clones in the sample, about 89% are singletons; the top ten hold more than 1.3%. Specimen: peripheral blood. The receptors shown here come from a woman in her forties who had recovered from COVID-19.

This clone has only one observation. The genes are TRBV7-2 and TRBJ2-7; D remains unclear. The CDR3 runs 14 residues. The germline gives CDR1 SGHTA, CDR2 FQGNSA. V lost 1 base and J lost 4, with 11 bases in between. This chain's CDR3 is CASSLEFGRYEQYF. The CDR3 DNA reads TGTGCCAGCAGCTTAGAATTTGGCAGGTACGAGCAGTACTTC.

The chain uses TRBV27 and TRBJ1-1; 8 bases line up with TRBD1. The CDR3 is 15 amino acids. Trimming took 4 bases from V and 4 from J; bases not matched to a gene: 8. CDR1 MNHEY and CDR2 SMNVEV come from the germline V gene (reference sequence). CDR3 protein: CASSSRTGKFTEAFF. As DNA, the CDR3 is TGTGCCAGCAGTTCGCGGACAGGGAAGTTCACTGAAGCTTTCTTT.

The chain joins TRBV27 to TRBJ2-7; perhaps TRBD1 as D (5 bases). The CDR3 covers 12 residues. Germline assignment: CDR1 MNHEY and CDR2 SMNVEV (reference sequence). V was cut by 3 bases and J by 5 bases, with 8 bases left in between. The CDR3 coding sequence is TGTGCCAGCAGTTTTCTAGGGGACGAGCAGTACTTC. Its protein is CASSFLGDEQYF.

Here the CDR3 DNA reads TGTGCCAGCAGTGGAGATGCGCGGAGGGTGTTTTTT. Its protein is CASSGDARRVFF. V is TRBV2 and J is TRBJ1-4; D ambiguous. The CDR3 contains 12 residues. Germline V gene lookup returns CDR1 SNHLY and CDR2 FYNNEI. Trimming pared 4 bases from V and 15 bases from J, leaving 15 bases between. Full variable domain (outside the CDR3, taken from reference TRBV2 and TRBJ1-4): EPEVTQTPSHQVTQMGQEVILRCVPISNHLYFYWYRQILGQKVEFLVSFYNNEISEKSEIFDDQFSVERPDGSNFTLKIRSTKLEDSAMYFCASSGDARRVFFGSGTQLSVL.

This clone appeared a few times. The gene calls are TRBV9 and TRBJ1-4, with D perhaps TRBD1 (5 bases). This CDR3 contains 14 residues. Trimming shortened V by 3 bases and J by 8 bases, and 14 bases separated the two germline ends. CDR1 is SGDLS, CDR2 YYNGEE, per germline. CDR3 sequence: CASSEDGAREKLFF. The CDR3 DNA follows: TGTGCCAGCAGCGAGGATGGGGCGCGAGAAAAACTGTTTTTT.

The chain has TRBV23-1 and TRBJ1-5; D perhaps matches TRBD1 (6 bases). TRBV23-1 is sorted into the ORF group, with uncertain function. This CDR3 comprises 16 residues. V lost 6 bases, J lost 2 bases, and 17 bases lay in between. In DNA form, the CDR3 reads TGCGCCAGCAGCCCAAGGGGGGGGTTGCGCAATCAGCCCCAGCATTTT. Its translation is CASSPRGGLRNQPQHF.

The chain employs TRBV9 and TRBJ2-7; TRBD1 matches 7 bases. Germline V gene data show CDR1 as SGDLS and CDR2 as YYNGEE. V trimming: 0 bases; J trimming: 7 bases; junction bases outside the gene matches: 10. CDR3 length: 15 amino acids. The CDR3 here is CASSVAPQGVWEQYF. CDR3 DNA: TGTGCCAGCAGCGTAGCCCCCCAGGGGGTGTGGGAGCAGTACTTC.

This chain connects TRBV2 to TRBJ2-3, with D perhaps matching TRBD2 (5 bases). Germline values: CDR1 SNHLY, CDR2 FYNNEI. The germline V and J ends were trimmed by 6 bases and 2 bases, with 12 bases remaining between them. This CDR3 is 14 amino acids long. In nucleotides, the CDR3 is TGTGCCAGCAGGGAGCGGAAAATCACAGATACGCAGTATTTT. Residues: CASRERKITDTQYF.

The chain uses TRBV5-1 and TRBJ1-1, with D tentatively TRBD1 (6 bases). The CDR3 totals 15 residues. In germline, CDR1 is SGHRS, CDR2 YFSETQ. Trimming pared 1 base from V and 1 base from J, leaving 11 bases between. This CDR3 is CASSLQKQGNTEAFF. Written as DNA, the CDR3 is TGCGCCAGCAGCTTGCAGAAACAGGGGAACACTGAAGCTTTCTTT.

J is TRBJ2-3 and V is TRBV6-2 or TRBV6-3; 9 nucleotides line up with TRBD2. Germline V gene sequence: CDR1 MNHEY, CDR2 SVGEGT. The CDR3 loop spans 17 amino acids. The V gene end was trimmed by 0 bases and the J gene end by 5 bases; junction bases not matched to a gene: 9. The CDR3 coding sequence is TGTGCCAGCAGTTACTCTGAGCGGCGGGGGGGCGGAGATACGCAGTATTTT. Translation gives CASSYSERRGGGDTQYF.

On this clone itself: The identical CDR3 is also encoded by other nucleotide sequences in the sample. J is TRBJ2-5 and V is TRBV7-9, with D perhaps TRBD2 (5 bases). Germline loops: CDR1 SEHNR, CDR2 FQNEAQ (reference sequence). This CDR3 region has 13 residues. V gave up 4 bases and J gave up 4 bases, with 10 bases separating them. For the CDR3, the DNA is TGTGCCAGCAGCTCCCCCGGAGGAGAGACCCAGTACTTC. Translating gives CASSSPGGETQYF.

The rearrangement uses TRBV2 and TRBJ1-1, with 8 positions matching TRBD1. The germline CDR1 and CDR2 sequences are SNHLY and FYNNEI. Unmatched junction bases numbered 9, after V lost 7 bases and J lost 5 bases. The CDR3 spans 14 residues. CDR3 nucleotide sequence: TGTGCCAGCACCCGGACAGGGAGGGAGACTGAAGCTTTCTTT. It translates to CASTRTGRETEAFF.

This chain connects TRBV9 to TRBJ1-1; D call uncertain. The V end lost 3 bases, the J end lost 5 bases, and 17 bases lay between the germline ends. The CDR3 covers 15 residues. Germline V gene sequence: CDR1 SGDLS, CDR2 YYNGEE. The CDR3 loop is CASSERPGSYTEAFF. In DNA, the CDR3 is TGTGCCAGCAGCGAGAGGCCGGGATCCTATACTGAAGCTTTCTTT.

V gene TRBV18 combines with J gene TRBJ2-4; no firm D call. CDR1 KGHSH and CDR2 LQKENI come from the germline V gene. V lost 3 bases and J 0 bases, leaving 18 bases between the germline ends. The CDR3 covers 18 residues. CDR3: CASSPTASIHLAKNIQYF. In DNA form, the CDR3 reads TGTGCCAGCTCACCCACTGCCTCAATCCATTTAGCCAAAAACATTCAGTACTTC.

The chain recombines TRBV30 with TRBJ1-4; D is perhaps TRBD1 (6 bases). CDR1 GTSNPN and CDR2 SVGIG come from the germline V gene (reference sequence). V was pared by 5 bases and J by 5 bases, with 18 bases between. This CDR3 has 15 residues. The CDR3 DNA reads TGTGCCTGGTCTAGAGGGGGAAAGGGGAATGAAAAACTGTTTTTT. It codes for CAWSRGGKGNEKLFF.

The CDR3 bases are TGCGCCAGCAGCCCGGACAGCTATCCCTACGAGCAGTACTTC. This translates into CASSPDSYPYEQYF. This chain uses TRBV5-1 with TRBJ2-7; possibly TRBD1 for D (6 bases). This CDR3 is 14 amino acids long. Germline values: CDR1 SGHRS, CDR2 YFSETQ. The V gene lost 4 bases and the J gene lost 2 bases, with 13 bases spanning the gap. Complete variable domain (other parts from reference TRBV5-1 and TRBJ2-7): KAGVTQTPRYLIKTRGQQVTLSCSPISGHRSVSWYQQTPGQGLQFLFEYFSETQRNKGNFPGRFSGRQFSNSRSEMNVSTLELGDSALYLCASSPDSYPYEQYFGPGTRLTVT.

This clone was counted only a few times. This CDR3 reads CASSLQGTGASATNEKLFF. CDR3 DNA sequence: TGTGCCAGCAGTTTACAAGGGACAGGGGCAAGTGCAACTAATGAAAAACTGTTTTTT. The V and J genes are TRBV28 and TRBJ1-4, with 10 bases matching TRBD1. The CDR3 has 19 amino acids. Trimming cost V 2 bases and J 0 bases; bases outside gene matches: 9. Germline CDR1 reads MDHEN; CDR2 reads SYDVKM.

This chain connects TRBV25-1 to TRBJ1-1, with TRBD1 matching over 10 bases. J gave up 4 bases and V 2 bases, and 4 bases lay outside the gene matches. The germline gives CDR1 MGHDK, CDR2 SYGVNS. This CDR3 comprises 15 residues. CDR3 in amino acids: CASSELGTGATEAFF. For the CDR3, the DNA is TGTGCCAGCAGTGAACTCGGGACAGGGGCCACTGAAGCTTTCTTT.

The gene calls are TRBV20-1 and TRBJ2-1; tentatively, D is TRBD1 (6 bases). In germline, CDR1 is DFQATT, CDR2 SNEGSKA (reference sequence). This CDR3 is built from 11 residues. Between the trimmed V and J ends, which lost 4 bases and 15 bases, there was a span of 16 bases. As DNA, the CDR3 is TGCAGTGCTACGAATCGACAGGTTACGTTCTTC. Translating gives CSATNRQVTFF.

This chain joins TRBV30 and TRBJ1-5; the D gene is possibly TRBD1 (6 bases). The V end lost 2 bases, the J end lost 4 bases, and 12 bases lay between the germline ends. CDR3 length: 14 residues. Germline CDR1 GTSNPN, CDR2 SVGIG (reference sequence). Written as DNA, the CDR3 is TGTGCCTGGAGTAGAGGGGGGGGGAATCAGCCCCAGCATTTT. Its translation is CAWSRGGGNQPQHF.

V and J are TRBV29-1 and TRBJ1-4, with TRBD1 matching over 12 bases. Trimming took 3 bases from V and 3 from J; bases not matched to a gene: 14. CDR1 is SQVTM and CDR2 is ANQGSEA in the germline V gene. The CDR3 covers 19 residues. Written as DNA, the CDR3 is TGCAGCGTTGAGGTCCCCGGGGGGACAGGGGGCTTGGCTAATGAAAAACTGTTTTTT. Protein sequence: CSVEVPGGTGGLANEKLFF. The full variable domain, rest sourced from reference TRBV29-1 and TRBJ1-4, is SAVISQKPSRDICQRGTSLTIQCQVDSQVTMMFWYRQQPGQSLTLIATANQGSEATYESGFVIDKFPISRPNLTFSTLTVSNMSPEDSSIYLCSVEVPGGTGGLANEKLFFGSGTQLSVL.

The chain combines TRBV6-4 with TRBJ2-3; TRBD1 might be the D (5 bases). The CDR3 sequence is 11 residues long. Germline CDR1 and CDR2: MRHNA and SNTAGT. V was clipped by 2 bases and J by 8 bases, with 5 bases between them. The CDR3 sequence is CASSDGATQYF. The CDR3 DNA reads as TGTGCCAGCAGTGACGGGGCTACGCAGTATTTT.

This chain connects TRBV4-1 to TRBJ2-7; unclear D gene. V lost 1 base to trimming and J lost 6 bases, with 7 bases between them. CDR3 length equals 12 residues. Per the germline V gene, CDR1 is MGHRA and CDR2 is YSYEKL. The CDR3 DNA follows: TGCGCCAGCAGCCAAGTCCCGGGCGAGCAGTACTTC. Translation gives CASSQVPGEQYF.

V is TRBV5-6 and J is TRBJ1-1; D may be TRBD1 (5 bases). The CDR3 consists of 13 residues. The germline gives CDR1 SGHDT, CDR2 YYEEEE. The V end was cut by 5 bases, the J end by 4 bases, with 12 bases between. The CDR3 loop reads CASSWVGGTEAFF. Written as DNA, the CDR3 is TGTGCCAGCAGTTGGGTCGGGGGCACTGAAGCTTTCTTT.

The V gene is TRBV30, the J gene TRBJ1-4; weak D call: TRBD1 (5 bases). The CDR3 is 15 residues long. Germline CDR1 is GTSNPN and CDR2 is SVGIG (reference sequence). Trimming pared 4 bases from V and 7 bases from J, leaving 19 bases between. CDR3 in amino acids: CAWTHPWGRTEKLFF. CDR3 sequence (DNA): TGTGCCTGGACCCACCCCTGGGGCAGAACTGAAAAACTGTTTTTT.

The CDR3 nucleotides are TGTGCCAGCAGCTTTTTAGCGGGGCGGGGGGGAGAGACCCAGTACTTC. This sequence encodes CASSFLAGRGGETQYF. V usage is TRBV11-2 and J usage is TRBJ2-5; 9 bases line up with TRBD2. CDR3 length: 16 residues. CDR1 SGHAT and CDR2 FQNNGV come from the germline V gene. With V trimmed by 3 bases and J by 4 bases, 9 bases remained unmatched.

V and J are TRBV7-9 and TRBJ1-1; D may be TRBD1 (5 bases). Germline loops: CDR1 SEHNR, CDR2 FQNEAQ (reference sequence). This CDR3 contains 13 residues. Deletions cut 5 bases from V and 11 bases from J, with 18 bases between. The CDR3 coding sequence is TGTGCCAGCAGCACCCGGGGGGGACGACGGGCTTTCTTT. This translates into CASSTRGGRRAFF. Full variable domain (rest looked up from reference TRBV7-9 and TRBJ1-1): DTGVSQNPRHKITKRGQNVTFRCDPISEHNRLYWYRQTLGQGPEFLTYFQNEAQLEKSRLLSDRFSAERPKGSFSTLEIQRTEQGDSAMYLCASSTRGGRRAFFGQGTRLTVV.